Shown below are 9 T cell receptor beta chains from a single sample sequenced in a study of shared clonotypes between healthy human individuals. The naive CD8 subset, CD45RO-negative cells positively selected for CCR7, excluded terminally differentiated effector memory CD45RA+ cells. The assay was immunoSEQ multiplex PCR, and TCRdb's table has in-frame clones only and misses some. The sample lists about 2.1 million clones; under 95% were seen once. The specimen sequenced was naive CD8+ T cells from PBMCs. The receptors come from a man between 18 and 35 years old in good health. Some clones in this sample may be carry-over from other donors' samples.

The count of this clone is one. V usage is TRBV15 and J usage is TRBJ2-7, with 11 bases that match TRBD2. The V and J ends lost 6 bases and 0 bases, in that order; junction bases with no gene match: 4. The germline CDR1 and CDR2 sequences are LNHNV and YYDKDF (reference sequence). CDR3 size: 15 residues. The chain's CDR3 is CATSLAGGNSYEQYF. The CDR3 DNA follows: TGTGCCACCAGTTTAGCGGGAGGGAACTCCTACGAGCAGTACTTC.

CDR3 sequence: CASSLVAGRQENTGELFF. DNA for the CDR3: TGTGCCAGCAGCTTAGTAGCCGGCAGGCAGGAGAACACCGGGGAGCTGTTTTTT. The gene calls are TRBV13 and TRBJ2-2; no clear D gene. Trimming removed 1 base at V and 1 base at J, with 16 bases between. CDR1 is PRHDT, CDR2 FYEKMQ, per germline (reference sequence). This CDR3 region has 18 residues. Supplemented by reference TRBV13 and TRBJ2-2, the full variable domain reads AAGVIQSPRHLIKEKRETATLKCYPIPRHDTVYWYQQGPGQDPQFLISFYEKMQSDKGSIPDRFSAQQFSDYHSELNMSSLELGDSALYFCASSLVAGRQENTGELFFGEGSRLTVL.

The V and J genes are TRBV7-3 and TRBJ2-3; 8 bases fit TRBD1. The CDR3 contains 14 residues. Looked up from germline, CDR1 is SGHTA and CDR2 is FQGTGA. V shed 5 bases and J 5 bases; nucleotides not matched to a gene: 6. The CDR3 protein is CASSRIGQGDTQYF. The CDR3 DNA follows: TGTGCCAGCAGCCGTATTGGACAGGGAGATACGCAGTATTTT.

This clone was seen a single time. The V gene is TRBV5-8, the J gene TRBJ1-1, with no clear D. Germline CDR1 and CDR2: SGHTS and YDEGEE. V shed 4 bases and J shed 8 bases, with 12 bases lying between them. The CDR3 runs to 12 residues. The CDR3 loop is CASSLGRGEAFF. The CDR3 nucleotides read TGTGCCAGCAGCCTCGGACGGGGAGAAGCTTTCTTT.

This clone was counted a single time. The rearrangement uses TRBV7-9 and TRBJ2-5, with D unresolved. TRBJ2-7 explains the end of the DNA better; the J call may be wrong. The CDR3 length is 14 residues. Germline V lookup: CDR1 SEHNR, CDR2 FQNEAQ (reference sequence). The CDR3: CASRGPSPAYEQYF. The CDR3 coding sequence is TGTGCCAGCAGGGGTCCCTCTCCGGCCTACGAGCAGTACTTC.

Concerning this clone itself: Other DNA sequences in this sample translate to the same CDR3. J is TRBJ2-5 and V is TRBV27; maybe TRBD2 (6 bases). This CDR3 is 14 amino acids long. Trimming took 5 bases from V and 1 from J, leaving 11 bases between them. CDR1 is MNHEY and CDR2 is SMNVEV in the germline V gene (reference sequence). This chain's CDR3 is CASSRLDSQETQYF. In DNA form, the CDR3 reads TGTGCCAGCAGTAGACTAGACAGCCAAGAGACCCAGTACTTC.

This clone has a single count. The same CDR3 is also encoded by other DNA sequences in this sample. This chain uses TRBV7-9 with TRBJ1-5; no clear D gene. Germline lookup yields CDR1 SEHNR and CDR2 FQNEAQ (reference sequence). V lost 3 bases, J lost 1 base, and 7 bases lay in between. The CDR3 totals 14 residues. In DNA form, the CDR3 reads TGTGCCAGCAGCTTGCCTGGGAGCAATCAGCCCCAGCATTTT. Amino acids: CASSLPGSNQPQHF.

This rearrangement joins TRBV13 to TRBJ1-2, with TRBD1 matching over 8 bases. V was clipped by 2 bases and J by 8 bases; unmatched bases: 13. Germline V lookup: CDR1 PRHDT, CDR2 FYEKMQ (reference sequence). The CDR3 has 16 amino acids. CDR3 loop: CASSLRQGARGRGYTF. CDR3 bases: TGTGCCAGCAGCTTACGGCAGGGGGCGCGAGGAAGGGGCTACACCTTC. The full variable domain, its missing parts supplied by reference TRBV13 and TRBJ1-2, is AAGVIQSPRHLIKEKRETATLKCYPIPRHDTVYWYQQGPGQDPQFLISFYEKMQSDKGSIPDRFSAQQFSDYHSELNMSSLELGDSALYFCASSLRQGARGRGYTFGSGTRLTVV.

The rearrangement joins TRBV2 to TRBJ2-3, with TRBD2 matching over 13 bases. This CDR3 contains 16 residues. Per germline, CDR1 SNHLY and CDR2 FYNNEI. J lost 7 bases, V lost 5 bases, and 9 bases had no gene match. The DNA for the CDR3 is TGTGCCAGCAGTATAGGGGGGACTAGCGGGATATATACGCAGTATTTT. This translates into CASSIGGTSGIYTQYF.